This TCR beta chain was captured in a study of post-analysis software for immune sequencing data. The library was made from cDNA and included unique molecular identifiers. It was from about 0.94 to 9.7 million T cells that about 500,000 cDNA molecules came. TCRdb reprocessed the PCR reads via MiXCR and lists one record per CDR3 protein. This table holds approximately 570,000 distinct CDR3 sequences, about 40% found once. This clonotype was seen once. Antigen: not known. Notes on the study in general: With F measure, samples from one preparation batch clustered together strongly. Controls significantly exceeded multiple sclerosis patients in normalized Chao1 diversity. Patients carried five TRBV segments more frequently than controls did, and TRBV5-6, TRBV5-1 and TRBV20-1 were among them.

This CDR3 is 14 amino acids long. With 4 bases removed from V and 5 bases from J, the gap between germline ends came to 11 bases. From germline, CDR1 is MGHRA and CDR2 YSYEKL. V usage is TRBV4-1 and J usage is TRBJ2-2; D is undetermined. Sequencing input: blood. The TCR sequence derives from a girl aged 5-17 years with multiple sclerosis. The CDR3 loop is CASSPQPQTGELFF. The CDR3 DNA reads TGCGCCAGCAGCCCACAGCCCCAAACCGGGGAGCTGTTTTTT.